The 17 T cell receptor beta chains listed next were all sequenced from one sample in a study of regulatory T cells in long-lasting Graves disease. The time point denotes: persistent/refractory GD, antithyroid drugs over 5 years with positive TRAb. Following extraction of RNA from PBMCs, that RNA was used to make the TCR library. iRepertoire HTBI primers and Arm-PCR of CDR3 regions built TCR beta libraries. TCRdb processed the multiplex PCR reads anew with MiXCR; each CDR3 protein has one entry. The sample lists some 470,000 distinct CDR3 sequences, under 25% occurring once. Source: peripheral blood mononuclear cells (PBMCs), taken when the disease was refractory, from a patient treated with antithyroid drugs. Receptors were obtained from a female donor with Graves disease.

J is TRBJ1-1 and V is TRBV20-1, with D unclear. The V gene's germline CDR1 is DFQATT and CDR2 SNEGSKA (reference sequence). The CDR3 is 14 residues long. Trimming left V 0 bases short and J 0 bases short, with 8 bases between. For the CDR3, the DNA is TGCAGTGCTAGAGAAGATATATTGAACACTGAAGCTTTCTTT. Translating it yields CSAREDILNTEAFF.

V is TRBV4-3 and J is TRBJ2-4; D might be TRBD1 (6 bases). CDR3 length: 17 residues. Trimming shortened V by 0 bases and J by 6 bases, and 18 bases separated the two germline ends. Germline loops: CDR1 LGHNA, CDR2 YSLEER. For the CDR3, the DNA is TGCGCCAGCAGCCAAGATAGGGCAGGGGCGCACGGAAACATTCAGTACTTC. It is translated as CASSQDRAGAHGNIQYF.

There are a few counts of this clonotype. The V gene is TRBV29-1, the J gene TRBJ2-3; 7 positions match TRBD1. Losses at the gene ends were 7 bases for V and 3 bases for J; bases not matched to a gene: 7. This CDR3 is 13 amino acids long. Per germline, CDR1 SQVTM and CDR2 ANQGSEA. The CDR3 sequence: CSATQGYTDTQYF. Written as DNA, the CDR3 is TGCAGCGCCACACAGGGGTATACAGATACGCAGTATTTT.

This clonotype was counted many times. The rearrangement uses TRBV3-1 and TRBJ1-4; D is perhaps TRBD1 (5 bases). In germline, CDR1 is LGHDT, CDR2 YNNKEL (reference sequence). The V gene lost 3 bases and the J gene lost 7 bases, with 18 bases spanning the gap. The CDR3 is made up of 16 amino acids. The CDR3 bases are TGTGCCAGCAGCCAGGGTCAGGGAACCTGGGGTGAAAAACTGTTTTTT. This translates into CASSQGQGTWGEKLFF.

This clonotype came up a few times. The chain carries TRBV3-1 and TRBJ2-7, with a weak D call TRBD2 (5 bases). V dropped 3 bases and J dropped 2 bases, with 11 bases sitting between them. Per the germline V gene, CDR1 is LGHDT and CDR2 is YNNKEL (reference sequence). CDR3 length: 14 amino acids. CDR3 amino acids: CASSHPDFPYEQYF. The CDR3 nucleotides read TGTGCCAGCAGCCACCCGGACTTCCCCTACGAGCAGTACTTC.

At least ten counts were recorded for this clonotype. The chain joins TRBV10-3 to TRBJ1-2, with D possibly matching TRBD1 (5 bases). The length of the CDR3 is 15 residues. The germline V gene has CDR1 ENHRY and CDR2 SYGVKD. The V gene lost 2 bases and the J gene lost 4 bases, with 14 bases spanning the gap. Here the CDR3 DNA reads TGTGCCATCAGTGAGCCGGACGGGGGGGGCTATGGCTACACCTTC. Amino acid sequence: CAISEPDGGGYGYTF.

This clonotype was picked up a small number of times. The chain combines TRBV20-1 with TRBJ2-7; TRBD2 agrees at 8 bases. The CDR3 consists of 18 residues. The ends lost 1 base at V and 0 bases at J; junction bases unmatched: 14. CDR1 is DFQATT, CDR2 SNEGSKA, per germline (reference sequence). The CDR3 region has the DNA TGCAGTGCTAGAGGGACCGTCCTTTGGAGCGGGAGCTCCTACGAGCAGTACTTC. The encoded protein is CSARGTVLWSGSSYEQYF.

This clonotype was recorded a few times. The genes are TRBV14 and TRBJ1-2; the D is unclear. This CDR3 has 14 residues. Germline lookup yields CDR1 SGHDN and CDR2 FVKESK. The ends were cut back, 3 bases at V and 4 bases at J, with 12 bases in the middle. CDR3 amino acids: CASSHGRAIYGYTF. Here the CDR3 DNA reads TGTGCCAGCAGCCACGGGCGCGCGATCTATGGCTACACCTTC.

In its sample, this clonotype was seen a few times. The V gene is TRBV24-1, the J gene TRBJ2-2, with D unclear. The length of the CDR3 is 14 residues. Germline V lookup: CDR1 KGHDR, CDR2 SFDVKD. The V gene lost 6 bases and the J gene lost 5 bases, with 12 bases spanning the gap. CDR3 residues: CATSSSGGTGELFF. In DNA, the CDR3 is TGTGCCACCAGTAGCTCAGGTGGAACCGGGGAGCTGTTTTTT.

The V call is TRBV27, the J call TRBJ2-7; 8 nucleotides agree with TRBD1. Per germline, CDR1 MNHEY and CDR2 SMNVEV (reference sequence). The CDR3 consists of 15 residues. V was pared by 2 bases and J by 4 bases, with 7 bases of the junction left unmatched. The CDR3 DNA is TGTGCCAGCAGTTTAACCGGGACAGGCCTTTACGAGCAGTACTTC. Protein sequence: CASSLTGTGLYEQYF.

This clonotype occurred many times. The chain carries TRBV24-1 and TRBJ2-7, with 7 bases identical to TRBD1. V dropped 4 bases and J dropped 3; count of bases not matched to a gene: 2. CDR1 is KGHDR and CDR2 is SFDVKD in the germline V gene. The CDR3 consists of 13 residues. CDR3 DNA sequence: TGTGCCACCAGTGACAGACAGGGCTACGAGCAGTACTTC. Encoded protein: CATSDRQGYEQYF.

The V and J genes are TRBV18 and TRBJ1-5; D is undetermined. The CDR3 has 15 amino acids. CDR1 and CDR2 (germline): KGHSH, LQKENI. The V gene lost 6 bases and the J gene lost 0 bases, with 12 bases spanning the gap. The CDR3 reads CASSFIGDSNQPQHF. The CDR3, as DNA: TGTGCCAGCTCCTTTATAGGAGATAGCAATCAGCCCCAGCATTTT.

As concerns this clonotype: The junction and the germline gene differ at one end; a read error may be behind it. The chain joins TRBV20-1 to TRBJ1-1, with TRBD1 identical over 11 bases. Germline loops: CDR1 DFQATT, CDR2 SNEGSKA (reference sequence). This CDR3 contains 15 residues. CDR3 sequence: CSARVRDRGNTEALF. The CDR3 nucleotides are TGCAGTGCTAGAGTCCGGGACAGGGGGAACACTGAAGCTCTCTTT.

This clonotype has at least ten counts. The genes are TRBV15 and TRBJ1-1; 8 nucleotides match TRBD1. The length of the CDR3 is 16 residues. Germline values: CDR1 LNHNV, CDR2 YYDKDF (reference sequence). V shed 0 bases, J shed 3 bases, and the junction held 6 bases outside the gene matches. The DNA for the CDR3 is TGTGCCACCAGCAGAGATCGTTCAGGGGGCCACACTGAAGCTTTCTTT. Translating gives CATSRDRSGGHTEAFF.

In this sample, this clonotype turned up many times. The chain carries TRBV10-3 and TRBJ1-2; D not certain. The V end lost 3 bases, the J end lost 6 bases, and 11 bases lay between the germline ends. Germline V gives CDR1 ENHRY, CDR2 SYGVKD. There are 13 residues in the CDR3. CDR3 nucleotide sequence: TGTGCCATCAGTGAAACGGGGATCGATGGCTACACCTTC. Translation: CAISETGIDGYTF.

This clonotype has ten or more counts. The chain couples TRBV6-1 to TRBJ2-5; D could derive from TRBD1 or TRBD2 (5 bases each). This CDR3 has 15 residues. Trimming pared 6 bases from V and 3 bases from J, leaving 17 bases between. The V gene's germline CDR1 is MNHNS and CDR2 SASEGT. CDR3 DNA: TGTGCCAGCAGCGACGGGACCGCCAAAGAAGAGACCCAGTACTTC. Translation: CASSDGTAKEETQYF.

The V gene is TRBV7-9, the J gene TRBJ2-2; maybe TRBD1 (6 bases). CDR1 and CDR2 from the germline V gene are SEHNR and FQNEAQ (reference sequence). The V gene lost 1 base and the J gene lost 7 bases, with 28 bases spanning the gap. The CDR3 spans 20 residues. The CDR3 coding sequence is TGTGCCAGCAGCTTAGGAGTAGGGGACATCTGGGGGACCCCACGCGGGGAGCTGTTTTTT. This gives the protein CASSLGVGDIWGTPRGELFF.